This TCR beta chain was recorded in a study of cytomegalovirus exposure and HLA in healthy donors (TCRdb year 2017). For the wider study: In an earlier analysis of approximately 500 of the donors, around 300 Gb of sequence data and 100 million or so unique TCR beta sequences from roughly 180 million T cells were reported. An earlier analysis of 500 to 650 of the donors applied high-throughput TCR beta sequencing to assess whether each TCR beta V gene segment acted as functional or pseudogenic. The study aimed to test whether signatures of past pathogen exposure could be identified by cataloging public T cell receptors. A separate validation cohort of 100 to 150 different subjects was used in addition to the roughly 700-subject first cohort. A later analysis re-analyzed previously published TCR beta repertoires from 650 to 800 donors and added high-resolution HLA genotyping to study TCR occurrence patterns. Rather than drawing on any new phenotypic data, the later analysis identified candidate immune exposures from TCR beta sequences and the way those sequences occurred across donors. Using immunosequencing, the study profiled T cell repertoires from approximately 700 subjects and related those repertoires to cytomegalovirus serostatus. High-throughput TCR immunosequencing, statistical association of individual TCRs with disease status, and machine learning were combined to predict cytomegalovirus infection status. Genome-wide SNP genotypes for about 65% of the roughly 670 donors were used in a later genetic analysis, which treated that subset as a discovery cohort. Of the approximately 400 genotyped donors, over 80% were placed in the genetic ancestry cluster associated with self-reported Caucasian donors. Across some 400 genotyped donors of the cohort, an average of roughly 250,000 unique TCR beta nucleotide sequences per donor were sequenced, and 15% to 20% of those sequences were non-productive. Because of strong linkage in the cohort, roughly five DR-DQ haplotypes were treated as single units for association and clustering. Donor age, sex, ethnicity and CMV serostatus were compiled alongside the repertoire data. Around 320 gigabases of sequencing data and approximately 80 million unique TCR sequences were included in an early release covering under 650 HLA-typed donors. HLA typing covered class I and class II loci at four-digit resolution. All discovery cohort repertoires had been generated using a single sequencing platform. The number of typed donors differed by locus: about 629-640 for A, B, C, DRB1 and DQB1; some 500 for DQA1; approximately 610 for DPA1; and 400 to 480 for DPB1.

General findings and caveats noted by the study authors: In both the original and validation cohorts, the classifier was reported to diagnose cytomegalovirus status with high specificity and sensitivity. The cohort was sequenced for TCR beta chains only, and without alpha or paired-chain data the features that could be detected were limited. Broadly in line with IMGT annotations, most TCR beta V segments showed up in productive rearrangements about 87% or about 30% of the time in an earlier analysis of about 500 of the donors. A later analysis found that TCR association rates varied across HLA loci, with DRB1 alleles showing the most associated TCRs and HLA-C alleles the fewest. The study gave a list of about 150 TCR beta chains associated with cytomegalovirus. Linkage disequilibrium might explain the correlated functional status among segregating V segments, but an unknown experimental factor could not be excluded. The presence/absence analyses assumed that sequencing depth was roughly uniform across donors, and that assumption may not be true. In vitro tests confirmed that a few of the cytomegalovirus-associated TCR beta chains recognize cytomegalovirus antigens. Assigning TCR associations to individual alleles was difficult when HLA alleles, especially DR and DQ, strongly co-occurred. A group of highly shared sequence variants was considered likely to be a technical artifact of the sequencing pipeline. The earlier analysis of approximately 560 of the donors excluded roughly 17 rarely observed V segments, including chromosome 9 orphons, because counts were too low. A later analysis reported that several top co-occurrence clusters appeared linked to parvovirus B19, influenza, CMV and Epstein-Barr virus. Specific HLA alleles were associated with 15,000 to 20,000 TCR beta sequences at a false discovery rate of 0.05 in a later analysis. A later analysis found that most CMV-associated TCR beta chains appeared HLA-restricted, with HLA associations seemingly driven largely by CMV exposure. Some IMGT-functional V segments, including TRBV6-2 and TRBV6-3, could not be distinguished by the 87-base-pair reads and were therefore excluded. It was suggested by the authors that the approach could potentially be generalized to other disease states and immunological phenotypes. V-gene and J-gene trimming of TCR beta chains was associated with a missense DCLRE1C variant in a later genetic analysis, and the association was replicated in an independent cohort. Because HLA typing was missing for some donors at each locus, association tests included only the typed subset. A later genetic analysis reported fewer N-insertions in productive TCRs among donors in an Asian-associated ancestry cluster than the approximately 670-donor mean. Most TCR sequences were observed very rarely across donors, whereas some public TCRs were present in many individuals. A later analysis found that HLA-associated TCR beta chains were more clonally expanded and had lower generation probabilities than equally common non-associated chains. A further reported finding was that TCR beta sequences accurately predicted the HLA-A and HLA-B alleles for most subjects in the first cohort. Immune exposure information for the cohort was limited to CMV serostatus.

The library was built by means of the immunoSEQ multiplex PCR assay. For the multiplex PCR, a mixture combining 60 forward primers for TCR Vbeta segments and 13 reverse primers for TCR Jbeta segments was used. A multiplex PCR assay on genomic DNA amplified the CDR3 region of rearranged TCR beta genes. The amplified TCR beta libraries were sequenced on the Illumina HiSeq System as 87-base-pair reads. The paper's processing steps were these. Across the 670 or so repertoires, a later analysis counted some 80 million unique TCR beta chains, some 11 million of which were shared by at least two donors. A nearest-neighbor algorithm error-corrected the raw reads and collapsed the reads into unique sequences, merging closely related sequences to remove PCR and sequencing errors. V, D and J gene segments were assigned by aligning CDR3 sequences to IMGT reference sequences. Each retained sequence needed at least a six-nucleotide match to both a V gene segment and a J gene segment. Rearrangements were classified as productive when the CDR3 lacked stop codons and remained in frame with V and J, and all other rearrangements were classified as non-productive. CDR3 was defined by IMGT convention, running from the second conserved V-encoded cysteine to the conserved J-encoded phenylalanine. The earlier analysis of fewer than 700 of the donors excluded sequences that lacked an unambiguous match to a single V gene segment. An earlier analysis of a few hundred of the donors called V segments functional above 56.7% productive rearrangements and segregating when the between-donor standard deviation exceeded 5%. A statistical classification framework was built for diagnosing cytomegalovirus status from the catalog of TCR beta chain sequences. V and J gene assignment, in a later analysis, came from comparing TCR nucleotide sequences with IMGT/GENE-DB human TR gene sequences. A later analysis assigned CDR3 sequences and most-parsimonious VDJ recombination scenarios with the TCRdist pipeline. In a later analysis, each TCR beta chain was defined by its CDR3 amino acid sequence together with its V-gene family, and reads lacking a unique V-gene family were excluded. A later analysis removed 592 highly shared, low-generation-probability nucleotide sequences to deal with suspected cross-contamination and a sequencing artifact. In a later analysis, a clonal expansion index was calculated for each public chain from normalized within-repertoire ranks of inferred template counts. Generation probabilities in a later analysis came from a VDJ recombination model fitted to out-of-frame rearrangements, and those results were checked against IGoR. In a later analysis, TCR-TCR, TCR-HLA and TCR-CMV co-occurrence was scored with hypergeometric tests, and a repertoire-size bias correction was applied to TCR pairs. False discovery rates were estimated in a later analysis by permuting HLA or CMV assignments 20 times. In a later analysis, co-occurring TCRs were grouped using DBSCAN, with TCRdist sequence similarity added in when clustering inside HLA-allele-positive subsets. Repertoires with fewer than 30,000 or more than 120,000 public chains were left out of co-occurrence clustering, as were about 5 repertoires with anomalous nucleotide sharing. TCRdb mirrors the immuneACCESS table, restricted to in-frame sequences. Some clones are absent from its copies; in checked studies, under half trace to an unresolved V gene, and the reason for the others is unknown. That table furnishes V, J and clone size, whereas the DNA furnished D and trimming. Present in this sample are 100,000 to 150,000 clones, roughly 80% of which were seen just once. In total, the top ten clones hold roughly 3.5% of the sample.

In regard to this clone: Its antigen is unknown. No much larger clone exists at a distance of one base, and base qualities are not known.

Unmatched junction bases come to 8, with V trimmed by 8 bases and J by 7 bases. According to the germline V gene (reference sequence), CDR1 reads LNHDA and CDR2 reads SQIVND. The CDR3 numbers 13 residues from cysteine through phenylalanine. The only DNA kept is the CDR3, 39 bases in frame from the first base. The cohort consisted of 666 healthy bone marrow donors. At the time of sampling, all cohort members were nominally healthy, though unrecorded immune exposures were likely present. The donor tested CMV seropositive, placing the donor among the approximately 290 seropositive members of the cohort. A peripheral blood sample was collected from each donor, and TCR beta sequencing was performed on peripheral blood mononuclear cells. The Qiagen DNeasy Blood Extraction Kit was used to extract genomic DNA from the blood cell samples.

Sequencing was done on a sample of PBMCs. Rearrangement joined TRBV19 to TRBJ2-1; 7 middle bases align to TRBD1. The receptor's source is a woman aged 40 to 50 in good health and CMV-seropositive. CDR3 region: CASSVSRGNEQFF. The sequenced DNA: TGTGCCAGTTCTGTCAGCAGGGGGAATGAGCAGTTCTTC. This CDR3, with the reference TRBV19 and TRBJ2-1 proteins standing in past its ends, gives the full variable domain DGGITQSPKYLFRKEGQNVTLSCEQNLNHDAMYWYRQDPGQGLRLIYYSQIVNDFQKGDIAEGYSVSREKKESFPLTVTSAQKNPTAFYLCASSVSRGNEQFFGPGTRLTVL.